The 18 T cell receptor beta chains reported below all come from one sample, sequenced in a study of follicular helper T cells after annual influenza vaccination. Documented time point: 2015-2016 season, pre-vaccination. Sequenced by immunoSEQ multiplex PCR; TCRdb stores in-frame clones only, minus some. The sample includes more than 9,500 clones, 60% to 80% of them seen just once. Sequenced material: CXCR5+ CD38- circulating T follicular helper cells from blood, taken on the day of influenza vaccination. Stated subset: circulating Tfh, non-naive CD4+CXCR5+PD-1+ (ICOS+CD38+ or ICOS-CD38-). These TCRs come from an adult who received the influenza vaccine.

The chain is built from TRBV14 and TRBJ1-2; D is unclear. Germline-derived CDR1 and CDR2 are SGHDN and FVKESK. The CDR3 has 15 residues. V shed 1 base and J shed 4 bases, with 13 bases lying between them. Here the CDR3 DNA reads TGTGCCAGCAGCCAAGCCGGTCAAGGACCCTATGGCTACACCTTC. This codes for CASSQAGQGPYGYTF.

The rearrangement joins TRBV29-1 to TRBJ2-1, with 8 bases that match TRBD1. V trimming: 6 bases; J trimming: 7 bases; junction bases outside the gene matches: 5. Looked up from germline, CDR1 is SQVTM and CDR2 is ANQGSEA. This CDR3 comprises 12 residues. The DNA of the CDR3 is TGCAGCGTCGCCAGGGGGCTAAATGAGCAGTTCTTC. It codes for CSVARGLNEQFF.

This clone appeared once. The rearrangement links TRBV1 to TRBJ2-6. TRBV1 is an annotated pseudogene. The CDR3 is 17 residues long. CDR3 protein: CTSDGKVAQSRANVLTF. In DNA form, the CDR3 reads TGCACCAGCGACGGTAAGGTTGCACAAAGTCGGGCCAACGTCCTGACTTTC.

This clone turned up a few times. This chain links TRBV16 with TRBJ1-6; D is uncertain. V shed 6 bases and J shed 4 bases, with 10 bases lying between them. The germline V gene has CDR1 KGHSY and CDR2 FQNENV. The CDR3 runs to 14 residues. The CDR3 sequence: CASSRDRYNSPLHF. The CDR3 DNA reads as TGTGCCAGCAGTCGAGACCGTTATAATTCACCCCTCCACTTT.

The chain uses TRBV5-6 and TRBJ1-1, with a possible D match to TRBD1 (6 bases). The CDR3 contains 13 residues. The germline CDR1 and CDR2 sequences are SGHDT and YYEEEE. The V and J ends lost 8 bases and 1 base respectively, with 12 bases between them. As DNA, the CDR3 is TGTGCCAGTGTCAGGGGACCGAACACTGAAGCTTTCTTT. Amino acids: CASVRGPNTEAFF.

The chain recombines TRBV11-2 with TRBJ1-5, with D tentatively TRBD1 (5 bases). The V end was cut by 1 base, the J end by 1 base, with 11 bases between. CDR3 length equals 16 residues. CDR1 is SGHAT and CDR2 is FQNNGV in the germline V gene. This chain's CDR3 is CASSLGMGGSNQPQHF. Written as DNA, the CDR3 is TGTGCCAGCAGCTTAGGAATGGGGGGGAGCAATCAGCCCCAGCATTTT.

The gene calls are TRBV9 and TRBJ2-3; the D is unclear. V was clipped by 4 bases and J by 2 bases, with 5 bases between them. Germline lookup yields CDR1 SGDLS and CDR2 YYNGEE. This CDR3 has 12 amino acids. The chain's CDR3 is CASSPHTDTQYF. Written as DNA, the CDR3 is TGTGCCAGCAGCCCCCACACAGATACGCAGTATTTT.

This chain joins TRBV9 and TRBJ1-1; D remains unclear. Germline V gene data show CDR1 as SGDLS and CDR2 as YYNGEE. With 1 base removed from V and 1 base from J, the gap between germline ends came to 11 bases. The CDR3 totals 15 residues. For the CDR3, the DNA is TGTGCCAGCAGCGTATCGGTTTTGGAGAACACTGAAGCTTTCTTT. Protein: CASSVSVLENTEAFF.

The gene calls are TRBV7-6 and TRBJ2-5, with TRBD1 matching 8 bases. There are 16 residues in the CDR3. Germline CDR1 reads SGHVS; CDR2 reads FNYEAQ. V shed 3 bases and J 4 bases; nucleotides not matched to a gene: 10. CDR3 nucleotides: TGTGCCAGCAGCTTTAGCAGGGGGCAAGATGGAGAGACCCAGTACTTC. Residues: CASSFSRGQDGETQYF.

CDR3 bases: TGTGCCAGCAGCGTATTCCAGGACGCGAACACCGGGGAGCTGTTTTTT. It codes for CASSVFQDANTGELFF. The chain couples TRBV9 to TRBJ2-2; D gene unclear. Germline values: CDR1 SGDLS, CDR2 YYNGEE. This CDR3 region has 16 residues. The V end was cut by 1 base, the J end by 0 bases, with 10 bases between.

This clone was counted once. This chain joins TRBV5-6 and TRBJ1-1, with D unclear. Trimming left V 0 bases short and J 5 bases short, with 8 bases between. There are 13 residues in the CDR3. Germline CDR1 reads SGHDT; CDR2 reads YYEEEE. CDR3 bases: TGTGCCAGCAGCTTGGTTGTGGGAACTGAAGCTTTCTTT. Its protein product is CASSLVVGTEAFF.

In this sample, this clone turned up once. The chain is built from TRBV2 and TRBJ1-3; D remains ambiguous. CDR1 SNHLY and CDR2 FYNNEI come from the germline V gene. Trimming took off 3 bases at V and 11 bases at J, with 11 bases between the two ends. The CDR3 runs to 12 residues. The CDR3 sequence: CASSDYGSAIYF. The DNA of the CDR3 is TGTGCCAGCAGTGATTATGGTAGTGCCATATATTTT.

V and J are TRBV5-1 and TRBJ1-1; D remains unclear. The germline V gene encodes CDR1 SGHRS and CDR2 YFSETQ. This CDR3 is 13 amino acids long. The V end was cut by 1 base, the J end by 1 base, with 5 bases between. As DNA, the CDR3 is TGCGCCAGCAGCTTGTTACAGAACACTGAAGCTTTCTTT. This sequence encodes CASSLLQNTEAFF.

The chain combines TRBV7-3 with TRBJ1-5, with unresolved D. V was pared by 0 bases and J by 6 bases, with 6 bases between. Germline CDR1 reads SGHTA; CDR2 reads FQGTGA. The CDR3 totals 13 residues. CDR3: CASSLTGGQPQHF. In DNA form, the CDR3 reads TGTGCCAGCAGCTTAACGGGTGGTCAGCCCCAGCATTTT.

This clone was counted a few times. This chain links TRBV7-3 with TRBJ2-7, with TRBD2 identical over 10 bases. Germline V gives CDR1 SGHTA, CDR2 FQGTGA. V was pared by 2 bases and J by 2 bases, with 6 bases of the junction left unmatched. There are 16 residues in the CDR3. The CDR3 reads CASSLGERGGPYEQYF. The CDR3 DNA sequence: TGTGCCAGCAGCTTAGGCGAGCGGGGGGGCCCCTACGAGCAGTACTTC.

To note about this clone: The conserved closing phenylalanine or tryptophan is absent in this CDR3, likely reflecting a read error. Because the CDR3's place on the DNA is in doubt, the DNA is left out and the CDR3 is given as listed by TCRdb. The V call is TRBV20-1, the J call TRBJ1-2. Germline CDR1 is DFQATT and CDR2 is SNEGSKA (reference sequence). The CDR3 sequence runs 10 residues, both termini included. The CDR3 loop is CSASGGAGGI.

The DNA for the CDR3 is TGTGCCAGCAGCGCAAGTAGGGGGGGACAGCAAGAGACCCAGTACTTC. This translates into CASSASRGGQQETQYF. The V call is TRBV9, the J call TRBJ2-5, with D perhaps being TRBD1 or TRBD2 (7 bases each). The ends were cut back, 3 bases at V and 2 bases at J, with 17 bases in the middle. Germline CDR1 SGDLS, CDR2 YYNGEE. CDR3 size: 16 residues.

This sequence joins TRBV10-3 and TRBJ1-1; tentative D call: TRBD1 (6 bases). Germline values: CDR1 ENHRY, CDR2 SYGVKD. V gave up 3 bases and J gave up 2 bases, with 13 bases separating them. The CDR3 contains 15 residues. CDR3 DNA sequence: TGTGCCATCAGTGACCCCGGACAGCCCAACACTGAAGCTTTCTTT. It encodes CAISDPGQPNTEAFF.